This T cell receptor (beta chain) appears in the sequencing data of a study of shared clonotypes between healthy human individuals. Germline loops: CDR1 MGHDK, CDR2 SYGVNS. The length of the CDR3 is 13 residues. Between the trimmed V and J ends, which lost 2 bases and 2 bases, there was a span of 7 bases. To note about this clone: Its antigen is not identified.

Assay: immunoSEQ multiplex PCR; the TCRdb copy retains only in-frame clones and omits some. The repertoire consists of approximately 250,000 clones, with just over 65% occurring once and the leading ten covering roughly 11%. CD4+ cells underwent separation, giving CD45RA+ naive and CD45RA-negative memory subsets. Notes on the study in general: It was expected that sequencing depth would affect clonotype sharing among donors. Non-shared clonotypes had lower generation probabilities than clonotypes shared by all four sorted-subset donors. Only a few donors were included, so the genetic and exposure-history diversity represented was limited.

The chain has TRBV25-1 and TRBJ2-7; D unclear. The sequence came from a man between 25 and 39 years old in good health. Sample: memory CD4+ T cells sorted from blood. Subset specified: CD45RA-negative fraction. DNA of the CDR3: TGTGCCAGCAGTGAACCCGTGGCCTACGAGCAGTACTTC. Amino acids: CASSEPVAYEQYF.